The 29 T cell receptor beta chains reported below all come from one sample, sequenced in a study of cytomegalovirus exposure and HLA in healthy donors. Use of 60 Vbeta and 13 Jbeta primers characterized the PCR. Method: immunoSEQ multiplex PCR; TCRdb's copy keeps in-frame clones and lacks some. The data show about 130,000 clones, roughly two thirds seen once. The material sequenced was PBMCs. These receptors originate from a man under 40 in good health and CMV-seropositive.

This clone came up a few times. The V call is TRBV5-1, the J call TRBJ2-7; TRBD2 agrees at 9 bases. The CDR3 is made up of 15 amino acids. In germline, CDR1 is SGHRS, CDR2 YFSETQ. V shed 5 bases, J shed 7 bases, and the junction held 13 bases outside the gene matches. The CDR3 DNA is TGCGCCAGCAGAGGAGTAGCGGGAGAAGCGGCTGAGCAGTACTTC. This gives the protein CASRGVAGEAAEQYF.

The V and J genes are TRBV11-1 and TRBJ2-7; tentatively, D is TRBD2 (6 bases). Germline V gene sequence: CDR1 SGHAT, CDR2 FQDESV (reference sequence). This CDR3 spans 14 amino acids. Trimming pared 5 bases from V and 2 bases from J, leaving 13 bases between. The DNA of the CDR3 is TGTGCCAGCAGCGCCGGGACTGCCACCTACGAGCAGTACTTC. Protein: CASSAGTATYEQYF.

This sequence joins TRBV7-8 and TRBJ1-5; 7 positions match TRBD1. The CDR3 covers 17 residues. Trimming cost V 3 bases and J 6 bases; bases outside gene matches: 14. CDR1 is SGHVS, CDR2 FQNEAQ, per germline. The chain's CDR3 is CASSFRPPGQLGQPQHF. CDR3 in DNA: TGTGCCAGCAGCTTTAGGCCACCGGGACAGCTGGGTCAGCCCCAGCATTTT.

The chain is built from TRBV11-2 and TRBJ2-7; tentative D call: TRBD1 (6 bases). The V end lost 5 bases, the J end lost 4 bases, and 15 bases lay between the germline ends. The germline V gene has CDR1 SGHAT and CDR2 FQNNGV. The length of the CDR3 is 14 residues. The CDR3 loop is CASSVGQPAYEQYF. The CDR3 nucleotides are TGTGCCAGCAGCGTAGGACAGCCGGCATACGAGCAGTACTTC.

This clone occurred once. The V and J genes are TRBV18 and TRBJ2-1; the match to TRBD2 covers 11 bases. The J segment lost 10 bases and the V segment lost 3 bases, leaving 14 bases of the junction unmatched. This CDR3 has 17 amino acids. Germline loops: CDR1 KGHSH, CDR2 LQKENI. CDR3 region: CASSPDVAGGPPGEQFF. In DNA, the CDR3 is TGTGCCAGCTCACCCGACGTAGCGGGAGGGCCCCCGGGGGAGCAGTTCTTC.

The chain carries TRBV5-1 and TRBJ2-3, with 9 bases identical to TRBD2. Germline trimming cut 4 bases from V and 4 bases from J; bases unmatched to any gene: 10. The germline gives CDR1 SGHRS, CDR2 YFSETQ. The CDR3 consists of 16 residues. CDR3 amino acids: CASSGRAGGGADTQYF. In DNA form, the CDR3 reads TGCGCCAGCAGCGGAAGAGCGGGAGGTGGGGCAGATACGCAGTATTTT. Combining the CDR3 with reference TRBV5-1 and TRBJ2-3 gives the whole variable domain KAGVTQTPRYLIKTRGQQVTLSCSPISGHRSVSWYQQTPGQGLQFLFEYFSETQRNKGNFPGRFSGRQFSNSRSEMNVSTLELGDSALYLCASSGRAGGGADTQYFGPGTRLTVL.

This clone showed up just a few times. The V call is TRBV10-3, the J call TRBJ2-5; TRBD1 aligns across 8 bases. V lost 3 bases, J lost 5 bases, and 14 bases stayed unmatched. The CDR3 is made up of 17 amino acids. Germline V lookup: CDR1 ENHRY, CDR2 SYGVKD. CDR3 protein: CAISDRRQGATMETQYF. The DNA for the CDR3 is TGTGCCATCAGTGATCGGAGGCAGGGGGCGACTATGGAGACCCAGTACTTC.

The V and J genes are TRBV5-1 and TRBJ2-7; 10 bases fit TRBD1. The CDR3 runs 15 residues. With V trimmed by 0 bases and J by 3 bases, 3 bases remained unmatched. Germline loops: CDR1 SGHRS, CDR2 YFSETQ. This CDR3 is CASSLGQGAFYEQYF. The CDR3 region has the DNA TGCGCCAGCAGCTTGGGACAGGGGGCATTCTACGAGCAGTACTTC.

This sequence joins TRBV6-5 and TRBJ1-6; the D gene is possibly TRBD1 (5 bases). The V end lost 0 bases, the J end lost 11 bases, and 11 bases lay between the germline ends. Per the germline V gene, CDR1 is MNHEY and CDR2 is SVGAGI. The CDR3 has 14 amino acids. CDR3 sequence: CASSYSGAGTPLHF. The CDR3 DNA reads TGTGCCAGCAGTTACTCAGGGGCAGGGACACCCCTCCACTTT.

CDR3 sequence reads: CASSPTNRAEQYF. The CDR3 coding sequence is TGTGCCAGCAGTCCCACCAACAGGGCCGAGCAGTACTTC. This rearrangement joins TRBV28 to TRBJ2-7; D may be TRBD1 (6 bases). The CDR3 contains 13 residues. The germline V and J ends were trimmed by 5 bases and 6 bases, with 14 bases remaining between them. Germline loops: CDR1 MDHEN, CDR2 SYDVKM.

This chain links TRBV6-1 with TRBJ2-1; TRBD2 agrees at 8 bases. The germline V gene encodes CDR1 MNHNS and CDR2 SASEGT. V shed 4 bases, J shed 9 bases, and the junction held 8 bases outside the gene matches. The CDR3 covers 14 residues. The CDR3 DNA sequence: TGTGCCAGCAGTGGGGCGGGAGGATCCGGTGAGCAGTTCTTC. Protein: CASSGAGGSGEQFF.

The V call is TRBV9, the J call TRBJ2-7; TRBD1 agrees at 7 bases. J lost 0 bases, V lost 1 base, and 4 bases had no gene match. The CDR3 is 15 amino acids. CDR1 and CDR2 from the germline V gene are SGDLS and YYNGEE. As DNA, the CDR3 is TGTGCCAGCAGCGTATGGGACAGCCTCTCCTACGAGCAGTACTTC. Its protein product is CASSVWDSLSYEQYF.

The genes are TRBV19 and TRBJ1-5; 8 bases are a match to TRBD1. The CDR3 is 15 amino acids. The germline V gene has CDR1 LNHDA and CDR2 SQIVND (reference sequence). V lost 5 bases, J lost 6 bases, and 9 bases stayed unmatched. The CDR3 reads CASSPGGSYSQPQHF. CDR3 coding DNA: TGTGCCAGTAGTCCAGGGGGCTCTTACAGTCAGCCCCAGCATTTT.

J is TRBJ2-4 and V is TRBV19; the D gene is possibly TRBD1 (5 bases). Trimming cost V 6 bases and J 4 bases, with 10 bases left between them. There are 13 residues in the CDR3. Germline CDR1 is LNHDA and CDR2 is SQIVND (reference sequence). The CDR3 DNA follows: TGTGCCAGTAGGTGGCCAGGGAAAAACATTCAGTACTTC. The encoded protein is CASRWPGKNIQYF. The full variable domain, in which reference TRBV19 and TRBJ2-4 provide the parts outside the CDR3, is DGGITQSPKYLFRKEGQNVTLSCEQNLNHDAMYWYRQDPGQGLRLIYYSQIVNDFQKGDIAEGYSVSREKKESFPLTVTSAQKNPTAFYLCASRWPGKNIQYFGAGTRLSVL.

The gene calls are TRBV5-1 and TRBJ2-3; 8 nucleotides agree with TRBD2. The CDR3 has 15 residues. V shed 4 bases and J 6 bases; nucleotides not matched to a gene: 10. Germline assignment: CDR1 SGHRS and CDR2 YFSETQ. The DNA for the CDR3 is TGCGCCAGCAGCCACGGGACTAGGGGGGCGGATACGCAGTATTTT. Amino acids: CASSHGTRGADTQYF.

This clone was seen a handful of times. This sequence joins TRBV29-1 and TRBJ2-3; maybe TRBD2 (7 bases). Germline assignment: CDR1 SQVTM and CDR2 ANQGSEA. Trimming cost V 8 bases and J 2 bases, with 20 bases left between them. The CDR3 spans 15 residues. This chain's CDR3 is CSSGGGGGLTDTQYF. CDR3 sequence (DNA): TGCAGCTCCGGGGGAGGGGGGGGCCTCACAGATACGCAGTATTTT.

The chain couples TRBV6-5 to TRBJ2-4; D perhaps matches TRBD2 (5 bases). Germline loops: CDR1 MNHEY, CDR2 SVGAGI. CDR3 length equals 15 residues. V was clipped by 6 bases and J by 0 bases, with 12 bases between them. CDR3 residues: CASSRSGVAKNIQYF. The CDR3 nucleotides are TGTGCCAGCAGCAGATCCGGGGTAGCCAAAAACATTCAGTACTTC.

This clone was counted a few times. The chain carries TRBV5-8 and TRBJ1-5; no definite D call. Germline loops: CDR1 SGHTS, CDR2 YDEGEE. CDR3 size: 14 residues. The germline V and J ends were trimmed by 4 bases and 14 bases, with 22 bases remaining between them. This CDR3 is CASSLDRSSPPEHF. The CDR3 DNA follows: TGTGCCAGCAGCCTGGACCGATCCTCTCCCCCGGAGCATTTT.

This sequence joins TRBV5-1 and TRBJ1-1; the D gene is possibly TRBD1 (6 bases). Germline lookup yields CDR1 SGHRS and CDR2 YFSETQ. The CDR3 covers 15 residues. Trimming stripped 4 bases from V and 0 bases from J, with 13 bases between. The CDR3 DNA reads TGCGCCAGCAGCCGGAGCGGGACAATGAACACTGAAGCTTTCTTT. Its protein is CASSRSGTMNTEAFF.

The chain has TRBV29-1 and TRBJ1-2; D gene unclear. Trimming pared 0 bases from V and 6 bases from J, leaving 14 bases between. Germline V gives CDR1 SQVTM, CDR2 ANQGSEA. This CDR3 has 14 residues. In nucleotides, the CDR3 is TGCAGCGTTGAAGATTGGTGGCCCAACCATGGCTACACCTTC. This translates into CSVEDWWPNHGYTF.

The chain uses TRBV27 and TRBJ2-5; the match to TRBD2 covers 8 bases. The last part of the DNA fits TRBJ2-7 better; the J call may be wrong. CDR3 length: 14 residues. Germline-derived CDR1 and CDR2 are MNHEY and SMNVEV (reference sequence). The chain's CDR3 is CASSFAGGVYEQYF. CDR3 coding DNA: TGTGCCAGCAGTTTCGCGGGGGGAGTCTACGAGCAGTACTTC.

V and J are TRBV29-1 and TRBJ2-1, with 8 nucleotides matching TRBD1. Germline V CDR1 and CDR2: SQVTM, ANQGSEA. Trimming at V came to 7 bases and at J to 4 bases, leaving 6 bases not matched to a gene. The CDR3 is made up of 13 amino acids. The CDR3 DNA is TGCAGCGCCCACAGGGGGTGGTACAATGAGCAGTTCTTC. Protein sequence: CSAHRGWYNEQFF.

This sequence joins TRBV7-9 and TRBJ1-2; the match to TRBD1 covers 10 bases. Germline V gene sequence: CDR1 SEHNR, CDR2 FQNEAQ (reference sequence). The CDR3 contains 15 residues. Trimming removed 4 bases from V and 5 bases from J; junction bases left unmatched: 7. In DNA form, the CDR3 reads TGTGCCAGCAGCTCCAGGGACAGGGGCTTATATGGCTACACCTTC. It encodes CASSSRDRGLYGYTF.

In DNA form, the CDR3 reads TGTGCCAGCAGTTACAGGGGGCCTGGGGCCAACGTCCTGACTTTC. Protein product: CASSYRGPGANVLTF. The rearrangement joins TRBV6-5 to TRBJ2-6; TRBD1 agrees at 7 bases. Germline V lookup: CDR1 MNHEY, CDR2 SVGAGI. V shed 2 bases, J shed 2 bases, and the junction held 0 bases outside the gene matches. The CDR3 extends over 15 amino acids.

The chain uses TRBV23-1 and TRBJ2-7, with 10 bases matching TRBD1. TRBV23-1 is treated as an ORF (open reading frame) with a function not yet certain. V trimming: 3 bases; J trimming: 6 bases; junction bases outside the gene matches: 5. The CDR3 is made up of 14 amino acids. The CDR3 sequence is CASSHRTGGCEQYF. The CDR3 DNA sequence: TGCGCCAGCAGTCATAGGACAGGGGGTTGCGAGCAGTACTTC.

The V gene is TRBV27, the J gene TRBJ1-2; D is unclear. Germline V gives CDR1 MNHEY, CDR2 SMNVEV (reference sequence). Between the trimmed V and J ends, which lost 7 bases and 4 bases, there was a span of 16 bases. This CDR3 has 14 residues. In DNA, the CDR3 is TGTGCCAGCACGGTGCGTGGTGGGCTCTATGGCTACACCTTC. Its protein is CASTVRGGLYGYTF.

This clone has more than one count but fewer than ten. This rearrangement joins TRBV15 to TRBJ1-5; 8 bases match TRBD1. The CDR3 totals 17 residues. V shed 0 bases, J shed 0 bases, and the junction held 4 bases outside the gene matches. The germline CDR1 and CDR2 sequences are LNHNV and YYDKDF (reference sequence). CDR3 nucleotides: TGTGCCACCAGCAGAGATCACAGGGGGTATAGCAATCAGCCCCAGCATTTT. This translates into CATSRDHRGYSNQPQHF.

The chain employs TRBV29-1 and TRBJ2-1; TRBD2 matches 7 bases. From germline, CDR1 is SQVTM and CDR2 ANQGSEA. The V gene end was trimmed by 5 bases and the J gene end by 10 bases; junction bases not matched to a gene: 5. The CDR3 runs 11 residues. Here the CDR3 DNA reads TGCAGCGTTAGACTAGCCGTCGAGCAGTTCTTC. Amino acids: CSVRLAVEQFF.

This clone has only a few counts. The J gene is TRBJ2-3, the V gene TRBV2; 8 nucleotides line up with TRBD1. The junction had 8 bases not matched to a gene; V was cut back by 6 bases and J by 6 bases. This CDR3 has 14 residues. CDR1 is SNHLY, CDR2 FYNNEI, per germline. CDR3 loop: CASRVTGGTDTQYF. The CDR3 DNA reads TGTGCCAGCAGAGTCACAGGGGGTACCGATACGCAGTATTTT.